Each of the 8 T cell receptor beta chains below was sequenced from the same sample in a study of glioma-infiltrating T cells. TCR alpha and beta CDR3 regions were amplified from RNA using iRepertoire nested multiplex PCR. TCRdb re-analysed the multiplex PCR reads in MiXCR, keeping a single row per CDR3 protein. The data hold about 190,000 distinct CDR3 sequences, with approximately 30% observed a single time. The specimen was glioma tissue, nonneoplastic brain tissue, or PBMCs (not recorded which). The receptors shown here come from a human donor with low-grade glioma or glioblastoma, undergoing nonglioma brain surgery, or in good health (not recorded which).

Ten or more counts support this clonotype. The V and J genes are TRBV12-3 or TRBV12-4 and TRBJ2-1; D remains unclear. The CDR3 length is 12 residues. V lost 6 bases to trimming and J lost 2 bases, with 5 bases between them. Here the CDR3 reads CASSGTYNEQFF. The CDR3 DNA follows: TGTGCCAGCAGCGGTACCTACAATGAGCAGTTCTTC.

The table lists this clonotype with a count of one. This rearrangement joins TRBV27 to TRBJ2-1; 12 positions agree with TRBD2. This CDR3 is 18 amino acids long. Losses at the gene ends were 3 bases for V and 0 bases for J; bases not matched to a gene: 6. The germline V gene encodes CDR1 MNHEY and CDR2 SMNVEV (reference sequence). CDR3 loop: CASSFSGLAGFSYNEQFF. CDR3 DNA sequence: TGTGCCAGCAGTTTCTCCGGACTAGCGGGATTCTCCTACAATGAGCAGTTCTTC.

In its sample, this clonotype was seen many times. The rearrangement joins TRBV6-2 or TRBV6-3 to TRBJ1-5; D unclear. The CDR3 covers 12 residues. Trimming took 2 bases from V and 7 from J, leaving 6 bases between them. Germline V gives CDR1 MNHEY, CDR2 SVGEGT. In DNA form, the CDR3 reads TGTGCCAGCAGTTACGGGGAACAGCCCCAGCATTTT. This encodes CASSYGEQPQHF.

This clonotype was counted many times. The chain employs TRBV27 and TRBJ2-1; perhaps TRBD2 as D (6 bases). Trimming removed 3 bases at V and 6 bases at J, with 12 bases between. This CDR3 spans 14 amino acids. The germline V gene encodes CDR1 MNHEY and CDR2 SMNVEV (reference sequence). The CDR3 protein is CASSFERAGNEQFF. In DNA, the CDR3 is TGTGCCAGCAGTTTTGAGCGGGCGGGCAATGAGCAGTTCTTC.

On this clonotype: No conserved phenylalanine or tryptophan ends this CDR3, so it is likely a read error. CDR3 sequence (DNA): TGCAGTGCCCAGACTAGCTTCGAGCAGTACCTC. This translates into CSAQTSFEQYL. The genes are TRBV20-1 and TRBJ2-7, with 7 bases that match TRBD2. Germline loops: CDR1 DFQATT, CDR2 SNEGSKA (reference sequence). The CDR3 is 11 residues long. J was trimmed by 6 bases and V by 6 bases; bases with no gene match: 5.

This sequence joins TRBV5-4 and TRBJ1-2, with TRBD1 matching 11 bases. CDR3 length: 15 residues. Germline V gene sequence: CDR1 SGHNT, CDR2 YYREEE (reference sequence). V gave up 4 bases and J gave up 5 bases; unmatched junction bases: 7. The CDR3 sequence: CASSPGQGAGYGYTF. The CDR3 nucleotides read TGTGCCAGCAGCCCTGGACAGGGGGCTGGTTATGGCTACACCTTC.

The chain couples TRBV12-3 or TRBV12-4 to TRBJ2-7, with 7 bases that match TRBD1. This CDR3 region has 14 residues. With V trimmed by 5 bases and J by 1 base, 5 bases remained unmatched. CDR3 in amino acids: CASSADRVSYEQYF. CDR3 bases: TGTGCCAGCAGTGCCGACAGGGTTTCCTACGAGCAGTACTTC.

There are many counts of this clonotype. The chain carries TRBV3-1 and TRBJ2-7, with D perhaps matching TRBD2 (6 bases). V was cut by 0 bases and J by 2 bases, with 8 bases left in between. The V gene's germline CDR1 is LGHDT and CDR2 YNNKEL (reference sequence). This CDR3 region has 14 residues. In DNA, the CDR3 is TGTGCCAGCAGCCAAGATACGGGAGCCTACGAGCAGTACTTC. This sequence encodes CASSQDTGAYEQYF.